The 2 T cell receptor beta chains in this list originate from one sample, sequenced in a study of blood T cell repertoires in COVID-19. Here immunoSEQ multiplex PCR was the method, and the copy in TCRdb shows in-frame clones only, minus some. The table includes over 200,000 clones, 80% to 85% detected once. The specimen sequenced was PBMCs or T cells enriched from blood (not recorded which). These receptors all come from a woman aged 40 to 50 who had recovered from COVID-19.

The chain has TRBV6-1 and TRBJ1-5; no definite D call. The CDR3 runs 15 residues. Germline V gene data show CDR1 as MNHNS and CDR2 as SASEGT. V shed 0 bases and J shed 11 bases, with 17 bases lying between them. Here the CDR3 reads CASSEAVGFMKSQHF. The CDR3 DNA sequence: TGTGCCAGCAGTGAAGCGGTGGGCTTTATGAAGTCCCAGCATTTT.

The CDR3 nucleotides read TGTGCCAGCAGTTTAAGTAGCGGGAGGGCCTATGAGCAGTTCTTC. Its translation: CASSLSSGRAYEQFF. This chain uses TRBV27 with TRBJ2-1; 11 positions match TRBD2. V was pared by 2 bases and J by 8 bases, with 5 bases of the junction left unmatched. This CDR3 has 15 residues. Per germline, CDR1 MNHEY and CDR2 SMNVEV (reference sequence).